This T cell receptor (beta chain) was observed in a study of metastatic and nonmetastatic thyroid tumors. TCRdb re-called the PCR reads with MiXCR. The repertoire holds roughly 35,000 clones, 35% seen once, with approximately 22% in the top ten. Thyroid surgery was preceded by no treatment in any patient. Germline V gene data show CDR1 as SGHDN and CDR2 as FVKESK. The CDR3 extends over 12 amino acids. Trimming removed 2 bases from V and 6 bases from J, with 8 bases in between. Findings of the study overall: Malignant tumors reportedly showed significantly higher TCR beta diversity than benign nodules in both blood and tumor.

As for this clone: The antigen remains unidentified.

This receptor was obtained from a female donor with papillary thyroid cancer or a benign thyroid nodule (not recorded which). Some clones in this sample may be carry-over from other donors' samples. The sample taken for sequencing was tumor tissue. J is TRBJ2-7 and V is TRBV14; the D gene is possibly TRBD1 (6 bases). The CDR3 DNA sequence: TGTGCCAGCAGCCAATGGGGGCCCGAGCAGTACTTC. It specifies CASSQWGPEQYF.